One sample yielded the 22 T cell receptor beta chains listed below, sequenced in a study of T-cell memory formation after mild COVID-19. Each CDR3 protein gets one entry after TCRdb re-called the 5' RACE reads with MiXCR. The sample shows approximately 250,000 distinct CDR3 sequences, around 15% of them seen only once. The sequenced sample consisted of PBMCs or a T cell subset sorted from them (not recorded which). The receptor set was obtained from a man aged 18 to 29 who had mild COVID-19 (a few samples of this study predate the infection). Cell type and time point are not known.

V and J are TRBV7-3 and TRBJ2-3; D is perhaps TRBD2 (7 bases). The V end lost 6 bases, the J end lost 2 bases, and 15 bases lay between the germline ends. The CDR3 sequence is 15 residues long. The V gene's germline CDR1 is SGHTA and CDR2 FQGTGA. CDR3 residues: CASRPTGGSTDTQYF. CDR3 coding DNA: TGTGCCAGCAGGCCAACGGGGGGCTCCACAGATACGCAGTATTTT.

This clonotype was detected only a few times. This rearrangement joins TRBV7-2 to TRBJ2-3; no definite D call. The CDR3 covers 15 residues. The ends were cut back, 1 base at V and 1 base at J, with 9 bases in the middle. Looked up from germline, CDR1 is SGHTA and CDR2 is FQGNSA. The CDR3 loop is CASSLVVFGTDTQYF. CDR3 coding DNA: TGTGCCAGCAGCTTAGTAGTGTTCGGCACAGATACGCAGTATTTT.

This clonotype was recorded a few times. The CDR3 reads CASRPDGGAYGYTF. In nucleotides, the CDR3 is TGTGCCAGCAGGCCGGATGGGGGCGCCTATGGCTACACCTTC. The rearrangement joins TRBV12-3 or TRBV12-4 to TRBJ1-2, with D possibly TRBD1 on 6 matching bases. The V end lost 6 bases, the J end lost 4 bases, and 15 bases lay between the germline ends. This CDR3 comprises 14 residues.

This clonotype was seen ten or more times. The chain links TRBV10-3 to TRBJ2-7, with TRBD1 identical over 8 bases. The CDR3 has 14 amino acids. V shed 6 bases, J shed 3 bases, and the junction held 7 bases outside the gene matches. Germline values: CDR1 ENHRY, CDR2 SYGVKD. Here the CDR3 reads CAIRNPGGGYEQYF. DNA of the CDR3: TGTGCCATCAGGAACCCAGGGGGCGGCTACGAGCAGTACTTC.

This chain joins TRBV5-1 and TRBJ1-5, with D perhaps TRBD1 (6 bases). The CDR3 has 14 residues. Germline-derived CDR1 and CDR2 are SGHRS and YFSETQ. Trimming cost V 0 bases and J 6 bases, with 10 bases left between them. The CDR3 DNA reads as TGCGCCAGCAGCTTGGCTGGGGGCAGTCAGCCCCAGCATTTT. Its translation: CASSLAGGSQPQHF.

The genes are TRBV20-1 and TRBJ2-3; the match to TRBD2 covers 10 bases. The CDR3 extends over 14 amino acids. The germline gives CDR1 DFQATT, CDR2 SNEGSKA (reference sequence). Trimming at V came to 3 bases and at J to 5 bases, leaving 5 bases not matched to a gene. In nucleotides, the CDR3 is TGCAGTGCTAGCACTAGCGGGGCGAAAGATACGCAGTATTTT. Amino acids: CSASTSGAKDTQYF.

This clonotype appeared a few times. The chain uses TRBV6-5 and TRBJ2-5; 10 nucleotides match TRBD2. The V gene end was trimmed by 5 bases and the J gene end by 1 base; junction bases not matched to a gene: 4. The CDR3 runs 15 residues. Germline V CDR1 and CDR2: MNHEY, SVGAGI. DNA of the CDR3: TGTGCCAGCAGTCGGACTAGCGGACGCCAAGAGACCCAGTACTTC. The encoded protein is CASSRTSGRQETQYF.

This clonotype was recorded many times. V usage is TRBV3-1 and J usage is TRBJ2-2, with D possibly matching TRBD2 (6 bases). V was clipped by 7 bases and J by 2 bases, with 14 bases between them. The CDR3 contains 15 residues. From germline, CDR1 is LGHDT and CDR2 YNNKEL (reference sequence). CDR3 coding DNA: TGTGCCAGCAACCCGGGACTCCAAAACACCGGGGAGCTGTTTTTT. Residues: CASNPGLQNTGELFF.

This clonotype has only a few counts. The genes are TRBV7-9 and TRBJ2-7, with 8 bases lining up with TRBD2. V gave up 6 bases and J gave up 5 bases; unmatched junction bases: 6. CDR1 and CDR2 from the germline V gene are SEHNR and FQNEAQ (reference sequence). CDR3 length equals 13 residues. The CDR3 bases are TGTGCCAGCAGTTGGACTAGCAGAAACGAGCAGTACGTC. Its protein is CASSWTSRNEQYV.

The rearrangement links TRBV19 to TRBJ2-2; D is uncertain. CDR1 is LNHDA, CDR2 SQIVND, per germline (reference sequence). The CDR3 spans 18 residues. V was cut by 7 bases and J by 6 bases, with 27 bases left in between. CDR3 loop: CASIGFPKREPTPGELFF. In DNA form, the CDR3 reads TGTGCCAGTATCGGCTTCCCAAAACGCGAACCTACCCCCGGGGAGCTGTTTTTT.

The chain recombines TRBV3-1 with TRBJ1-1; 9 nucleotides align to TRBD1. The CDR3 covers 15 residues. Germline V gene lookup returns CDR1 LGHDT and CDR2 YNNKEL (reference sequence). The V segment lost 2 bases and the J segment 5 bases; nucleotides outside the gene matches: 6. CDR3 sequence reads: CASSQRTGGWTEAFF. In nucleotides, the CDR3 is TGTGCCAGCAGCCAACGTACAGGGGGCTGGACTGAAGCTTTCTTT. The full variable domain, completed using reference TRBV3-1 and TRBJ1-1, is DTAVSQTPKYLVTQMGNDKSIKCEQNLGHDTMYWYKQDSKKFLKIMFSYNNKELIINETVPNRFSPKSPDKAHLNLHINSLELGDSAVYFCASSQRTGGWTEAFFGQGTRLTVV.

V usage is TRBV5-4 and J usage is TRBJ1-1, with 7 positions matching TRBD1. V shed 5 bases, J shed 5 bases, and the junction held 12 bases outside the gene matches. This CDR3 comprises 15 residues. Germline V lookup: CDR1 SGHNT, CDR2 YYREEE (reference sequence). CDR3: CASSYQTTGRTEAFF. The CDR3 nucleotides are TGTGCCAGCAGTTATCAAACGACAGGGAGGACTGAAGCTTTCTTT.

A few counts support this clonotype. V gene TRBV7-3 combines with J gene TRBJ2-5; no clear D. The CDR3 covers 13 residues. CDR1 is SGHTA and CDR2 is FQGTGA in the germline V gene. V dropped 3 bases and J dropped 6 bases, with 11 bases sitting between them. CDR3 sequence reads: CASSFSPAKTQYF. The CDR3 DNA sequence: TGTGCCAGCAGCTTTAGTCCCGCGAAGACCCAGTACTTC.

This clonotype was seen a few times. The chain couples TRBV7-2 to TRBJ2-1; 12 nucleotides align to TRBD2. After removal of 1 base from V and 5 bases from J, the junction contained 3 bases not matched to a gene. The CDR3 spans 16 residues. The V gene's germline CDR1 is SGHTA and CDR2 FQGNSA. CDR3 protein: CASSLGRLAGDNEQFF. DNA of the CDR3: TGTGCCAGCAGCTTAGGGAGACTAGCGGGGGACAATGAGCAGTTCTTC.

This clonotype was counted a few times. The CDR3 here is CASSLGKGPQETQYF. The CDR3 nucleotides read TGTGCCAGCAGCTTAGGAAAGGGTCCCCAAGAGACCCAGTACTTC. V and J are TRBV7-2 and TRBJ2-5; D is unclear. This CDR3 has 15 residues. The V and J ends lost 1 base and 1 base respectively, with 10 bases between them. Per the germline V gene, CDR1 is SGHTA and CDR2 is FQGNSA.

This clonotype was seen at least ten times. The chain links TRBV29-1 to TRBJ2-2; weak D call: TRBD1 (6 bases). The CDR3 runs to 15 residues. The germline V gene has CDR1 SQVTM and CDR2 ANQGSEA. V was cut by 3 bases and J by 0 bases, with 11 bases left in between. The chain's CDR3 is CSVDVGTTNTGELFF. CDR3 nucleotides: TGCAGCGTTGATGTCGGGACAACGAACACCGGGGAGCTGTTTTTT.

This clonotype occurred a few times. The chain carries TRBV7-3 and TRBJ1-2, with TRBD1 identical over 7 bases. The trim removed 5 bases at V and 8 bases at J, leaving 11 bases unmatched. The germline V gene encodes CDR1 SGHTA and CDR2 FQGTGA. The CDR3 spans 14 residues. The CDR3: CASSADRTTGGYTF. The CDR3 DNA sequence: TGTGCCAGCAGCGCGGACAGGACAACGGGCGGCTACACCTTC.

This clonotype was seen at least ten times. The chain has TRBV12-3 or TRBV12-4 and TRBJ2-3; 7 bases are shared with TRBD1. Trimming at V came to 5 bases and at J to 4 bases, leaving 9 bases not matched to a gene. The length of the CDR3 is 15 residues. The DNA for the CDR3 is TGTGCCAGCAGTCCCCCAGGGGGTAGGGCAGATACGCAGTATTTT. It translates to CASSPPGGRADTQYF.

The CDR3 nucleotides are TGTGCCAGCAGTCAGATCAGGGGGCCCGCTGGCTACACCTTC. Translation gives CASSQIRGPAGYTF. This chain connects TRBV12-3 or TRBV12-4 to TRBJ1-2, with 8 positions matching TRBD1. This CDR3 is 14 amino acids long. V gave up 5 bases and J gave up 7 bases; unmatched junction bases: 9.

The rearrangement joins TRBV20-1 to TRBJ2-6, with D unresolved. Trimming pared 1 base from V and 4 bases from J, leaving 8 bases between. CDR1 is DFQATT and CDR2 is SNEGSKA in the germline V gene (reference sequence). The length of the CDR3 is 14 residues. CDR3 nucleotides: TGCAGTGCTAGAGTGACTGACGGGGCCAACGTCCTGACTTTC. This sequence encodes CSARVTDGANVLTF.

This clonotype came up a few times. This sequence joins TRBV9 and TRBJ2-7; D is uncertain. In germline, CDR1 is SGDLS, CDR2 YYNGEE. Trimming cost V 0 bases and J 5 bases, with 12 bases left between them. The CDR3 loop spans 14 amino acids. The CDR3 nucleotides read TGTGCCAGCAGCGTAGTTCCGTTTCGGAACGAGCAGTACGTC. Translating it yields CASSVVPFRNEQYV.

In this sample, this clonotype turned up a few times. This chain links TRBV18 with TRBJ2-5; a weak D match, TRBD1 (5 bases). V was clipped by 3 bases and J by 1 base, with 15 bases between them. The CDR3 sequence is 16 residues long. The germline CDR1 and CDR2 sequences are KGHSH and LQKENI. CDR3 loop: CASSPLVGQSQETQYF. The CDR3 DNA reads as TGTGCCAGCTCACCGTTGGTTGGACAAAGCCAAGAGACCCAGTACTTC. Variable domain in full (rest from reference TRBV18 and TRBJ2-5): NAGVMQNPRHLVRRRGQEARLRCSPMKGHSHVYWYRQLPEEGLKFMVYLQKENIIDESGMPKERFSAEFPKEGPSILRIQQVVRGDSAAYFCASSPLVGQSQETQYFGPGTRLLVL.